This TCR beta chain was obtained from a study of identical twins. TCRdb fed the 5' RACE reads into MiXCR, producing one record per CDR3 protein. This sample carries some 240,000 distinct CDR3 sequences, about 8% of them seen once, and the ten largest clones take approximately 3%. Trimming pared 0 bases from V and 2 bases from J, leaving 11 bases between. The CDR3 is 16 residues long. Germline V gives CDR1 LGHNA, CDR2 YSLEER. This clonotype was seen at least ten times. Separately, the same data were catalogued under a study of yellow fever vaccine responses in identical twins. That report notes: Reportedly, the response of twins' T cells to the vaccine seemed partly convergent, partly personalized.

The chain carries TRBV4-3 and TRBJ2-1, with D perhaps matching TRBD2 (6 bases). This receptor was obtained from a woman aged 18-29 years in good health. The material sequenced was CD8+ T cells sorted from blood. The chain's CDR3 is CASSQDFSGTYNEQFF. In DNA form, the CDR3 reads TGCGCCAGCAGCCAAGACTTTAGCGGAACCTACAATGAGCAGTTCTTC.